The sequence of this TCR beta chain was determined in a study of cytomegalovirus exposure and HLA in healthy donors. Study conclusions and caveats: Per a later analysis, HLA-associated TCR beta chains showed more clonal expansion than other, equally common TCR beta chains.

The PCR used 60 Vbeta and 13 Jbeta primers. This table comes from immunoSEQ multiplex PCR, and its TCRdb copy is limited to in-frame clones, with some not included. The profile shows some 140,000 clones, 65% to 85% of them singletons. The CDR3 has 14 amino acids. Trimming left V 5 bases short and J 7 bases short, with 15 bases between. The germline V gene encodes CDR1 SGHTA and CDR2 FQGNSA. As for this clone: What it binds is unknown.

Source material: PBMCs. This TCR came from a man aged 45-65 years in good health and CMV-seronegative. This chain joins TRBV7-2 and TRBJ1-5; possibly TRBD1 for D (6 bases). The CDR3 DNA sequence: TGTGCCAGCAGCCCCTCAGGGGTGGGACAGCCCCAGCATTTT. This encodes CASSPSGVGQPQHF. Looking up the rest from reference TRBV7-2 and TRBJ1-5 gives the full variable domain: GAGVSQSPSNKVTEKGKDVELRCDPISGHTALYWYRQSLGQGLEFLIYFQGNSAPDKSGLPSDRFSAERTGGSVSTLTIQRTQQEDSAVYLCASSPSGVGQPQHFGDGTRLSIL.